These 14 T cell receptor beta chains originate from one sample sequenced in a study of read filtering for tumor transcriptome and immune sequencing. From around 0.4 ug of RNA, a library with molecular barcoded alpha/delta and beta/gamma adaptors was made. TCRdb re-called the reads through MiXCR, storing one row per CDR3 protein. The table has around 30,000 distinct CDR3 sequences, approximately 17% seen once. The material sequenced was a population of CD138-negative cells sorted from bone marrow. The source of these receptors is a donor aged 40 or over with multiple myeloma.

The sample holds many counts of this clonotype. This chain uses TRBV24-1 with TRBJ1-1; tentative D call: TRBD1 (5 bases). Germline CDR1 and CDR2: KGHDR and SFDVKD. CDR3 length: 14 residues. V dropped 4 bases and J dropped 4 bases, with 12 bases sitting between them. In DNA form, the CDR3 reads TGTGCCACCAGTGACCCAGGGTTGGGCACTGAAGCTTTCTTT. Translating it yields CATSDPGLGTEAFF.

This clonotype came up a few times. J is TRBJ1-3 and V is TRBV29-1, with 7 bases identical to TRBD1. There are 17 residues in the CDR3. Germline CDR1 and CDR2: SQVTM and ANQGSEA. J lost 0 bases, V lost 6 bases, and 14 bases had no gene match. CDR3: CSVHLLKGASSGNTIYF. CDR3 in DNA: TGCAGCGTACACCTCCTGAAGGGGGCGTCCTCTGGAAACACCATATATTTT.

The chain uses TRBV10-3 and TRBJ1-2; D gene unclear. CDR3 length equals 14 residues. Germline CDR1 is ENHRY and CDR2 is SYGVKD. V gave up 0 bases and J gave up 5 bases, with 10 bases separating them. The CDR3 nucleotides are TGTGCCATCAGTGAGTCGCAACAAGTATATGGCTACACCTTC. Translation gives CAISESQQVYGYTF.

In the case of this clonotype: A read error is possible here, since a much larger clone lies one base away. The CDR3 does not close with the conserved phenylalanine or tryptophan, likely indicating a read error. The gene calls are TRBV12-3 or TRBV12-4 and TRBJ2-1; TRBD2 aligns across 10 bases. This CDR3 comprises 15 residues. J gave up 5 bases and V 5 bases, and 6 bases lay outside the gene matches. The CDR3 DNA is TGTGCCAGCAGTGCCCCGGGACTAGCGAACAATGAGCAGTTCCTC. Residues: CASSAPGLANNEQFL.

This clonotype was seen at least ten times. Germline is not matched at one junction end, which may reflect a read error. The chain has TRBV24-1 and TRBJ2-5; no firm D call. Germline CDR1 reads KGHDR; CDR2 reads SFDVKD. This CDR3 region has 19 residues. CDR3 bases: TGTGCCACCGGTGATAGGTATGAGGTTAATGGCTTAAGGCAAGAGACCCAGTACTTC. Amino acids: CATGDRYEVNGLRQETQYF.

This clonotype was found a few times. The chain joins TRBV6-1 to TRBJ2-2; D gene ambiguous. There are 12 residues in the CDR3. The germline V and J ends were trimmed by 7 bases and 13 bases, with 16 bases remaining between them. The V gene's germline CDR1 is MNHNS and CDR2 SASEGT. The CDR3 DNA sequence: TGTGCCAGCACGGGCATAGCCAAGGCGCTGTTTTTT. Protein product: CASTGIAKALFF.

Concerning this clonotype: This may be a read error, as it is one base from a much larger clone. The gene calls are TRBV5-1 and TRBJ2-4, with 8 bases aligning to TRBD2. Trimming cost V 5 bases and J 3 bases; bases outside gene matches: 4. The CDR3 loop spans 14 amino acids. From germline, CDR1 is SGHRS and CDR2 YFSETQ. CDR3 sequence reads: CASRSGLVKNIQYF. The CDR3 nucleotides read TGCGCCAGCAGATCGGGACTAGTCAAAAACATTCAGTACTTC.

This clonotype was seen repeatedly, ten times or more. This could be a read error, since a much larger clone is one nucleotide away. This chain connects TRBV27 to TRBJ2-5; TRBD1 matches at 9 bases. Trimming took 4 bases from V and 3 from J; bases not matched to a gene: 0. This CDR3 is 13 amino acids long. Germline CDR1 reads MNHEY; CDR2 reads SMNVEV (reference sequence). CDR3 loop: CASSWTGEETQYF. DNA of the CDR3: TGTGCCAGCAGTTGGACAGGGGAAGAGACCCAGTACTTC.

This clonotype has just a few counts. The rearrangement links TRBV21-1 to TRBJ2-5; TRBD2, as called in the table, went unchecked against the DNA. TRBV21-1 is noted as a pseudogene. CDR3 length: 14 residues. The CDR3 DNA sequence: TGTGCCAGCAGCAAAAGTGGGCCGCGGGAGACCCAGTACTTC. Translated: CASSKSGPRETQYF.

With respect to this clonotype: A much larger clone lies one base from this, so it may be a read error. The chain recombines TRBV7-8 with TRBJ2-5; weak D call: TRBD2 (5 bases). Germline CDR1 reads SGHVS; CDR2 reads FQNEAQ. There are 13 residues in the CDR3. This chain's CDR3 is CASRKIREEAQYF. The CDR3 nucleotides read TGTGCCAGCAGAAAGATCCGGGAAGAGGCCCAGTACTTC. The full variable domain, its missing parts supplied by reference TRBV7-8 and TRBJ2-5, is GAGVSQSPRYKVAKRGQDVALRCDPISGHVSLFWYQQALGQGPEFLTYFQNEAQLDKSGLPSDRFFAERPEGSVSTLKIQRTQQEDSAVYLCASRKIREEAQYFGPGTRLLVL.

Remarks on this clonotype: A much larger clone differs from this one at a single base, so this may be a read error. The CDR3 sequence: CASSDFPRSNIQYF. CDR3 bases: TGTGCCAGCAGTGATTTTCCTAGATCAAACATTCAGTACTTC. This rearrangement joins TRBV24-1 to TRBJ1-2; no reliable D call. TRBJ2-4 explains the end of the DNA better; the J call may be wrong. The germline V gene encodes CDR1 KGHDR and CDR2 SFDVKD. CDR3 length: 14 amino acids.

This clonotype was seen at least ten times. The rearrangement links TRBV3-1 to TRBJ2-3, with 8 positions matching TRBD1. The CDR3 is 17 residues long. J gave up 4 bases and V 2 bases, and 11 bases lay outside the gene matches. Germline V gene sequence: CDR1 LGHDT, CDR2 YNNKEL (reference sequence). CDR3 amino acids: CASSQRRQGISSDTQYF. CDR3 DNA sequence: TGTGCCAGCAGCCAAAGACGACAGGGGATATCATCAGATACGCAGTATTTT.

This clonotype was counted many times. The chain has TRBV19 and TRBJ2-3, with TRBD2 matching over 10 bases. The CDR3 covers 15 residues. Trimming took 5 bases from V and 4 from J; bases not matched to a gene: 6. Germline CDR1 is LNHDA and CDR2 is SQIVND (reference sequence). As DNA, the CDR3 is TGTGCCAGTAGTCTGCCTAGCGGGGGCCCAGATACGCAGTATTTT. It codes for CASSLPSGGPDTQYF.

This clonotype qualifies as medium-sized. This CDR3 is CASSLTRSSSSSTDTQYF. The DNA for the CDR3 is TGTGCCAGCAGCCTCACACGCTCCTCGTCTAGTAGCACAGATACGCAGTATTTT. The chain is built from TRBV11-2 and TRBJ2-3; D not certain. The germline CDR1 and CDR2 sequences are SGHAT and FQNNGV. The CDR3 loop spans 18 amino acids. The V end was cut by 5 bases, the J end by 0 bases, with 21 bases between.